The 22 T cell receptor beta chains listed next were all sequenced from one sample in a study of blood T cell repertoires in COVID-19 (dated by TCRdb to between 2020 and 2021). The library relied on the immunoSEQ multiplex PCR assay. TCRdb limited this immuneACCESS table to in-frame rearrangements with V and J called. A share of clones is missing; checked studies link under half to unresolved V genes, and the rest is unexplained. In all, the sample holds roughly 150,000 clones, and over 80% of those were seen once. Roughly 5% of the sample rests with the top ten. Sequenced sample: PBMCs or T cells enriched from blood (not recorded which). The source of these receptors is a man aged 65 to 85 who had been exposed to COVID-19.

The chain employs TRBV6-5 and TRBJ2-3; a weak D match, TRBD1 (6 bases). The V gene lost 4 bases and the J gene lost 11 bases, with 19 bases spanning the gap. From germline, CDR1 is MNHEY and CDR2 SVGAGI. The CDR3 has 14 amino acids. The CDR3 coding sequence is TGTGCCAGCAGTTTCACGAACAGGGCCCGGGGGCAGTATTTT. Translated, it gives CASSFTNRARGQYF.

The J gene is TRBJ1-5, the V gene TRBV27, with D tentatively TRBD1 (6 bases). Germline loops: CDR1 MNHEY, CDR2 SMNVEV (reference sequence). The CDR3 spans 20 residues. The V gene lost 7 bases and the J gene lost 2 bases, with 30 bases spanning the gap. The CDR3 is CASIDQGGHQIPEGNQPQHF. The CDR3, as DNA: TGTGCCAGCATCGATCAAGGGGGACACCAAATTCCCGAGGGCAATCAGCCCCAGCATTTT.

The J gene is TRBJ2-1, the V gene TRBV7-2, with 9 bases aligning to TRBD2. The CDR3 length is 15 residues. The germline V gene encodes CDR1 SGHTA and CDR2 FQGNSA. With V trimmed by 1 base and J by 10 bases, 8 bases remained unmatched. DNA of the CDR3: TGTGCCAGCAGCTTAGAACTAGCGGGTAGTCGAGAGCAGTTCTTC. This encodes CASSLELAGSREQFF.

V gene TRBV28 combines with J gene TRBJ2-1, with D possibly matching TRBD2 (5 bases). V was pared by 2 bases and J by 7 bases, with 15 bases between. Germline lookup yields CDR1 MDHEN and CDR2 SYDVKM. The CDR3 is 15 residues long. The CDR3 DNA follows: TGTGCCAGCAGTTTACCTAGCAGACCTACGAATGAGCAGTTCTTC. Its protein is CASSLPSRPTNEQFF. Full variable domain (rest looked up from reference TRBV28 and TRBJ2-1): DVKVTQSSRYLVKRTGEKVFLECVQDMDHENMFWYRQDPGLGLRLIYFSYDVKMKEKGDIPEGYSVSREKKERFSLILESASTNQTSMYLCASSLPSRPTNEQFFGPGTRLTVL.

The rearrangement links TRBV5-1 to TRBJ1-4, with D perhaps matching TRBD1 (5 bases). This CDR3 contains 13 residues. Per the germline V gene, CDR1 is SGHRS and CDR2 is YFSETQ. V gave up 3 bases and J gave up 8 bases, with 11 bases separating them. Here the CDR3 DNA reads TGCGCCAGCAGCTGGGGCGGGGGAGAAAAACTGTTTTTT. The encoded protein is CASSWGGGEKLFF.

V usage is TRBV15 and J usage is TRBJ1-1; weak D call: TRBD1 (6 bases). The CDR3 is 15 residues long. Germline V gene data show CDR1 as LNHNV and CDR2 as YYDKDF (reference sequence). The V end was cut by 0 bases, the J end by 5 bases, with 13 bases between. The CDR3 is CATSRDTGLRTEAFF. The CDR3, as DNA: TGTGCCACCAGCAGAGATACAGGGTTAAGGACTGAAGCTTTCTTT.

The genes are TRBV19 and TRBJ2-6; D uncertain. CDR1 and CDR2 (germline): LNHDA, SQIVND (reference sequence). CDR3 size: 13 residues. V was trimmed by 10 bases and J by 2 bases, leaving 9 bases between them. The chain's CDR3 is CATSMAGANVLTF. CDR3 sequence (DNA): TGTGCCACCTCTATGGCTGGGGCCAACGTCCTGACTTTC.

The chain uses TRBV5-4 and TRBJ1-3; D not resolved. This CDR3 region has 13 residues. V lost 2 bases, J lost 4 bases, and 7 bases lay in between. In germline, CDR1 is SGHNT, CDR2 YYREEE (reference sequence). This CDR3 is CASSLQTGNTIYF. For the CDR3, the DNA is TGTGCCAGCAGCTTACAGACGGGAAACACCATATATTTT.

The J gene is TRBJ1-4, the V gene TRBV29-1; 8 bases line up with TRBD1. This CDR3 region has 15 residues. V gave up 7 bases and J gave up 4 bases; unmatched junction bases: 11. Germline V gene sequence: CDR1 SQVTM, CDR2 ANQGSEA. CDR3 DNA sequence: TGCAGCGCTCGAGAAGGGACAGGCTTTAATGAAAAACTGTTTTTT. Its protein product is CSAREGTGFNEKLFF.

V and J are TRBV21-1 and TRBJ1-1; the table's D call of TRBD1 was not tested on the DNA. TRBV21-1 is a recognized pseudogene. The CDR3 totals 15 residues. In nucleotides, the CDR3 is TGTGCCAGCATTCTCGACAGGGGAAGGAGGCCTGAAGCTTTCTTT. It codes for CASILDRGRRPEAFF.

This chain joins TRBV28 and TRBJ1-2, with 9 bases matching TRBD1. CDR3 length: 15 amino acids. The V gene end was trimmed by 6 bases and the J gene end by 3 bases; junction bases not matched to a gene: 8. CDR1 is MDHEN and CDR2 is SYDVKM in the germline V gene. The CDR3, as DNA: TGTGCCAGCAGGAACACAGGGGGCGCCTACTATGGCTACACCTTC. Its translation is CASRNTGGAYYGYTF.

This clone has just one count. The chain uses TRBV29-1 and TRBJ1-4; D possibly corresponds to TRBD1 (6 bases). Germline V CDR1 and CDR2: SQVTM, ANQGSEA. Trimming removed 5 bases at V and 3 bases at J, with 10 bases between. This CDR3 is built from 13 residues. This CDR3 is CSVSTGSNEKLFF. The CDR3 DNA is TGCAGCGTTTCGACAGGCTCTAATGAAAAACTGTTTTTT.

The chain is built from TRBV5-1 and TRBJ1-2, with TRBD1 as a possible D gene (6 bases). V lost 1 base to trimming and J lost 7 bases, with 11 bases between them. There are 13 residues in the CDR3. In germline, CDR1 is SGHRS, CDR2 YFSETQ. CDR3 in amino acids: CASSLLGASGYTF. The DNA for the CDR3 is TGCGCCAGCAGCTTGTTGGGGGCTAGTGGCTACACCTTC.

The chain is built from TRBV6-2 or TRBV6-3 and TRBJ1-2, with TRBD1 as a possible D gene (5 bases). Germline V gives CDR1 MNHEY, CDR2 SVGEGT. With 0 bases removed from V and 5 bases from J, the gap between germline ends came to 10 bases. The CDR3 is 14 residues long. The CDR3 loop is CASSYSTDQYGYTF. Here the CDR3 DNA reads TGTGCCAGCAGTTACTCGACAGACCAGTATGGCTACACCTTC.

The chain links TRBV7-9 to TRBJ2-7; TRBD1 matches 9 bases. CDR3 size: 14 residues. The V gene end was trimmed by 1 base and the J gene end by 7 bases; junction bases not matched to a gene: 5. Germline V gene lookup returns CDR1 SEHNR and CDR2 FQNEAQ (reference sequence). The CDR3 region is CASSLGWTGVEQYF. The CDR3 region has the DNA TGTGCCAGCAGCTTAGGATGGACAGGGGTAGAGCAGTACTTC.

The chain employs TRBV5-1 and TRBJ1-2; D remains unclear. This CDR3 has 13 residues. V was shortened by 5 bases and J by 4 bases, with 12 bases between the two germline ends. The V gene's germline CDR1 is SGHRS and CDR2 YFSETQ. The CDR3 nucleotides read TGCGCCAGCAGGGCAGAATTTGTCTATGGCTACACCTTC. Its protein is CASRAEFVYGYTF.

V and J are TRBV7-2 and TRBJ1-1; TRBD1 might be the D (6 bases). Trimming pared 5 bases from V and 3 bases from J, leaving 13 bases between. Germline assignment: CDR1 SGHTA and CDR2 FQGNSA. The CDR3 extends over 14 amino acids. The CDR3 DNA reads as TGTGCCAGCAGCACGCCTTACAGGGACACTGAAGCTTTCTTT. It translates to CASSTPYRDTEAFF. Supplemented by reference TRBV7-2 and TRBJ1-1, the full variable domain reads GAGVSQSPSNKVTEKGKDVELRCDPISGHTALYWYRQSLGQGLEFLIYFQGNSAPDKSGLPSDRFSAERTGGSVSTLTIQRTQQEDSAVYLCASSTPYRDTEAFFGQGTRLTVV.

This sequence joins TRBV3-1 (or the pseudogene TRBV3-2) and TRBJ2-5; the match to TRBD2 covers 11 bases. The CDR3 totals 15 residues. Germline values: CDR1 LGHDT, CDR2 YNNKEL (reference sequence). The V and J ends lost 3 bases and 6 bases, in that order; junction bases with no gene match: 6. The CDR3 spells CASSQRSSGGQTQYF. In DNA form, the CDR3 reads TGTGCCAGCAGCCAGCGGTCTAGCGGGGGGCAGACCCAGTACTTC.

The rearrangement joins TRBV4-2 to TRBJ2-1, with 9 positions matching TRBD1. The trim removed 3 bases at V and 5 bases at J, leaving 5 bases unmatched. CDR1 LGHNA and CDR2 YNFKEQ come from the germline V gene. The CDR3 sequence is 15 residues long. In DNA, the CDR3 is TGTGCCAGCAGCCAGGGACAGGGACGAAACAATGAGCAGTTCTTC. It yields the protein CASSQGQGRNNEQFF.

The V call is TRBV5-1, the J call TRBJ2-5; TRBD2 might be the D (6 bases). This CDR3 comprises 17 residues. V was pared by 4 bases and J by 1 base, with 20 bases between. CDR1 is SGHRS, CDR2 YFSETQ, per germline. The CDR3 loop reads CASSGVGSQLSQETQYF. Written as DNA, the CDR3 is TGCGCCAGCAGCGGGGTCGGGAGTCAGCTCTCCCAAGAGACCCAGTACTTC.

This chain joins TRBV28 and TRBJ2-1, with 9 bases that match TRBD1. Trimming cost V 2 bases and J 1 base; bases outside gene matches: 6. This CDR3 has 17 residues. CDR1 and CDR2 from the germline V gene are MDHEN and SYDVKM. CDR3 nucleotides: TGTGCCAGCAGTTTAAGGTTTGGGACAGGGTCCTACAATGAGCAGTTCTTC. It codes for CASSLRFGTGSYNEQFF.

This clone showed up just a few times. The chain's CDR3 is CASRGLAGGTGELFF. The CDR3, as DNA: TGTGCCAGTCGCGGACTAGCGGGGGGCACCGGGGAGCTGTTTTTT. The V gene is TRBV19, the J gene TRBJ2-2; 14 nucleotides match TRBD2. Germline V gives CDR1 LNHDA, CDR2 SQIVND (reference sequence). This CDR3 is built from 15 residues. Losses at the gene ends were 8 bases for V and 4 bases for J; bases not matched to a gene: 3.